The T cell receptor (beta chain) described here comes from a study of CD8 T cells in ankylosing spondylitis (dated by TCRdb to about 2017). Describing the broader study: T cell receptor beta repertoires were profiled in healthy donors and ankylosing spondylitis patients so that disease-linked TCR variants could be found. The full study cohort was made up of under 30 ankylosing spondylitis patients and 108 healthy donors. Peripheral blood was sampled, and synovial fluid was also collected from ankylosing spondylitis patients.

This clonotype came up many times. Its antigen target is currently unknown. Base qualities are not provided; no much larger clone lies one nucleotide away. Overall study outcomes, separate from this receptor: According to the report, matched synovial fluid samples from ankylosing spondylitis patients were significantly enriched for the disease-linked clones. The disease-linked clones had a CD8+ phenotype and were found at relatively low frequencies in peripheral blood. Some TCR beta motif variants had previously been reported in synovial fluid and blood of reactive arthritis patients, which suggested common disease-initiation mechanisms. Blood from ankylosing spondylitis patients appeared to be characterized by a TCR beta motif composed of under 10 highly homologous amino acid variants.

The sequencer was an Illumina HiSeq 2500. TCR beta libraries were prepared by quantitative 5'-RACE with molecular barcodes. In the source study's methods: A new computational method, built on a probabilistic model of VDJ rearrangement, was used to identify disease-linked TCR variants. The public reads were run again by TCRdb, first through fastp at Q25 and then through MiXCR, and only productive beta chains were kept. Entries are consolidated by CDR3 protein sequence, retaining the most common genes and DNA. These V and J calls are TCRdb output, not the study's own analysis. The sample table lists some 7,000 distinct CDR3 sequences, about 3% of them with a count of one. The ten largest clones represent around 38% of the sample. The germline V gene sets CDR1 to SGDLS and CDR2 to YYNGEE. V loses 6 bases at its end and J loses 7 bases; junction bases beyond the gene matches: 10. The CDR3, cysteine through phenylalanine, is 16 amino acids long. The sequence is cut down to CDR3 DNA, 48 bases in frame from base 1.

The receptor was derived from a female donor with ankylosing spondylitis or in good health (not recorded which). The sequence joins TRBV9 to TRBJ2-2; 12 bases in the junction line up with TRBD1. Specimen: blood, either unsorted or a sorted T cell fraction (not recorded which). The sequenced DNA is TGTGCCAGCACCGCAACCGGGACAGGGGGCTTCGGGGAGCTGTTTTTT. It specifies CASTATGTGGFGELFF.